This T cell receptor (beta chain) was found in a study of OX40 agonist ivuxolimab in advanced cancers. Overall study: Previous treatment with anti-PD-1, anti-PD-L1 or anti-CTLA-4 therapy was allowed; over 35% had received some.

The assay was immunoSEQ multiplex PCR, and TCRdb's table has in-frame clones only and misses some. The sample has some 30,000 clones; roughly four fifths are singletons. The CDR3 spans 14 residues. Germline V gene data show CDR1 as MRHNA and CDR2 as SNTAGT. V was trimmed by 2 bases and J by 4 bases, leaving 10 bases between them. The rearrangement links TRBV6-4 to TRBJ2-3; tentative D call: TRBD2 (7 bases). This receptor was identified in an adult with an advanced solid tumor such as melanoma, head and neck, liver or kidney cancer. The material sequenced was CD4+ or CD8+ T cells sorted from blood, taken in a trial of the OX40 agonist ivuxolimab. CDR3 in DNA: TGTGCCAGCAGTGACGGCGGGGGCGCAGATACGCAGTATTTT. Its protein product is CASSDGGGADTQYF.